These 29 T cell receptor beta chains came from one sample sequenced in a study of T-cell memory formation after mild COVID-19. TCRdb ran MiXCR on the 5' RACE reads and lists one entry per CDR3 protein. This sample has under 300,000 distinct CDR3 sequences, with approximately 7.6% found just once. Sequences were obtained from PBMCs or a T cell subset sorted from them (not recorded which). The receptors were sampled from a man aged 18 to 30 who had mild COVID-19 (a few samples of this study predate the infection). Cell type and time point are not known.

The V and J genes are TRBV7-2 and TRBJ1-1; 8 bases align to TRBD1. CDR3 length equals 17 residues. The germline V gene encodes CDR1 SGHTA and CDR2 FQGNSA. The V and J ends lost 1 base and 3 bases, in that order; junction bases with no gene match: 10. Here the CDR3 DNA reads TGTGCCAGCAGCTTAGAGGCAGGGGGCCAAGAGGACACTGAAGCTTTCTTT. This codes for CASSLEAGGQEDTEAFF.

The rearrangement links TRBV6-5 to TRBJ1-2; D gene ambiguous. The germline CDR1 and CDR2 sequences are MNHEY and SVGAGI. The CDR3 is made up of 13 amino acids. With 0 bases removed from V and 6 bases from J, the gap between germline ends came to 8 bases. As DNA, the CDR3 is TGTGCCAGCAGTTACTCAAAGGATGATGGCTACACCTTC. It is translated as CASSYSKDDGYTF.

This clonotype was detected a few times. The chain recombines TRBV7-2 with TRBJ1-1, with 10 positions matching TRBD1. The CDR3 consists of 15 residues. Germline CDR1 reads SGHTA; CDR2 reads FQGNSA. Trimming cost V 1 base and J 10 bases; bases outside gene matches: 9. The CDR3 loop is CASSLEGTGVVGAFF. DNA for the CDR3: TGTGCCAGCAGCTTAGAAGGGACAGGGGTAGTTGGAGCTTTCTTT.

This clonotype was counted a few times. V is TRBV7-2 and J is TRBJ2-5; 10 nucleotides line up with TRBD2. This CDR3 has 15 amino acids. In germline, CDR1 is SGHTA, CDR2 FQGNSA. V was clipped by 1 base and J by 5 bases; unmatched bases: 4. The CDR3, as DNA: TGTGCCAGCAGCTTAGGGCTAGCGGGGGTGGAGACCCAGTACTTC. It translates to CASSLGLAGVETQYF.

The rearrangement joins TRBV20-1 to TRBJ2-3, with 11 bases identical to TRBD2. This CDR3 contains 13 residues. Germline V CDR1 and CDR2: DFQATT, SNEGSKA (reference sequence). Losses at the gene ends were 3 bases for V and 7 bases for J; bases not matched to a gene: 3. CDR3 coding DNA: TGCAGTGCTAGTAGCGGGGGGGTATATACGCAGTATTTT. Amino acid sequence: CSASSGGVYTQYF.

A few counts support this clonotype. The chain couples TRBV6-5 to TRBJ2-7; TRBD2 aligns across 12 bases. With V trimmed by 6 bases and J by 3 bases, 3 bases remained unmatched. The CDR3 loop spans 14 amino acids. Germline V gene data show CDR1 as MNHEY and CDR2 as SVGAGI. CDR3 amino acids: CASSKLAGGYEQYV. The CDR3 DNA reads as TGTGCCAGCAGCAAACTAGCGGGGGGCTACGAGCAGTACGTC.

The sample holds a few counts of this clonotype. The chain employs TRBV6-6 and TRBJ2-1; no clear D. Germline assignment: CDR1 MNHNY and CDR2 SVGAGI (reference sequence). The CDR3 consists of 15 residues. V was pared by 0 bases and J by 4 bases, with 10 bases between. CDR3 in DNA: TGTGCCAGCAGTTACTCTCTGGAGTCGTACAATGAGCAGTTCTTC. The encoded protein is CASSYSLESYNEQFF.

The chain employs TRBV20-1 and TRBJ2-7, with TRBD1 matching over 8 bases. Germline assignment: CDR1 DFQATT and CDR2 SNEGSKA (reference sequence). This CDR3 is built from 16 residues. The J segment lost 2 bases and the V segment lost 0 bases, leaving 9 bases of the junction unmatched. CDR3 protein: CSARDLTGTGPYEQYV. In DNA, the CDR3 is TGCAGTGCTAGAGACTTAACCGGGACAGGCCCCTACGAGCAGTACGTC.

This clonotype was recorded many times. The chain uses TRBV7-7 and TRBJ2-5, with 12 bases matching TRBD2. This CDR3 has 16 amino acids. CDR1 SSHAT and CDR2 FNYEAQ come from the germline V gene (reference sequence). The DNA of the CDR3 is TGTGCGGTACTCATCCCGGGACTAGCGGGTCGTGAGACCCAGTACTTC. As protein: CAVLIPGLAGRETQYF.

DNA for the CDR3: TGTGCCAGCAGCGAGGGACCCGACTCCTACGAGCAGTACTTC. This translates into CASSEGPDSYEQYF. The V call is TRBV7-6, the J call TRBJ2-7, with D possibly called TRBD1 or TRBD2 (5 bases each). There are 14 residues in the CDR3. Germline V gives CDR1 SGHVS, CDR2 FNYEAQ. V lost 5 bases and J lost 0, with 11 bases in between.

J is TRBJ2-1 and V is TRBV5-1; TRBD2 is a possible D gene (6 bases). This CDR3 spans 13 amino acids. The germline V and J ends were trimmed by 6 bases and 6 bases, with 13 bases remaining between them. Germline V gene sequence: CDR1 SGHRS, CDR2 YFSETQ. This CDR3 reads CASTGGSANEQFF. CDR3 nucleotides: TGCGCCAGCACCGGGGGAAGCGCCAATGAGCAGTTCTTC.

This clonotype turned up a few times. The chain combines TRBV20-1 with TRBJ1-1; possibly TRBD1 for D (6 bases). The CDR3 runs 13 residues. Germline V lookup: CDR1 DFQATT, CDR2 SNEGSKA (reference sequence). The CDR3 loop is CRPGTYLSTEAFF. CDR3 bases: TGCAGACCCGGGACATATCTTTCCACTGAAGCTTTCTTT.

There are a few counts of this clonotype. V and J are TRBV4-1 and TRBJ1-5; D gene uncertain. Trimming stripped 1 base from V and 9 bases from J, with 13 bases between. Germline CDR1 MGHRA, CDR2 YSYEKL. The CDR3 loop spans 14 amino acids. CDR3 coding DNA: TGCGCCAGCAGCCAAGTATCACCGGAGGGGCCCCAGCATTTT. Translation gives CASSQVSPEGPQHF.

This clonotype was observed a few times. The chain recombines TRBV5-1 with TRBJ2-1; tentatively, D is TRBD2 (7 bases). In germline, CDR1 is SGHRS, CDR2 YFSETQ. Between the trimmed V and J ends, which lost 4 bases and 8 bases, there was a span of 10 bases. The CDR3 covers 12 residues. CDR3 nucleotides: TGCGCCAGCAGCGGGAGGGGGGATGAGCAGTTCTTC. This encodes CASSGRGDEQFF. The full variable domain, in which reference TRBV5-1 and TRBJ2-1 provide the parts outside the CDR3, is KAGVTQTPRYLIKTRGQQVTLSCSPISGHRSVSWYQQTPGQGLQFLFEYFSETQRNKGNFPGRFSGRQFSNSRSEMNVSTLELGDSALYLCASSGRGDEQFFGPGTRLTVL.

In this sample, this clonotype turned up a few times. V gene TRBV7-2 combines with J gene TRBJ2-2, with TRBD2 identical over 7 bases. Germline CDR1 reads SGHTA; CDR2 reads FQGNSA. CDR3 length equals 14 residues. Unmatched junction bases numbered 3, after V lost 0 bases and J lost 8 bases. CDR3 sequence: CASSLAWEGGELFF. The CDR3 DNA sequence: TGTGCCAGCAGCTTAGCCTGGGAGGGGGGGGAGCTGTTTTTT.

The chain couples TRBV21-1 to TRBJ1-1; the D call TRBD1 from the table was never checked on the DNA. TRBV21-1 is a listed pseudogene. This CDR3 is built from 16 residues. CDR3 DNA: TGTGCCAGCAGCAACCCGACAGGGGGGACGATACCGAGAGCTTTCTTT. This gives the protein CASSNPTGGTIPRAFF.

The chain links TRBV7-2 to TRBJ2-7; D possibly corresponds to TRBD1 (5 bases). Germline V gene lookup returns CDR1 SGHTA and CDR2 FQGNSA. Trimming removed 7 bases from V and 2 bases from J, with 15 bases in between. There are 14 residues in the CDR3. The CDR3 here is CASTPGLPPYEQYF. The CDR3 DNA follows: TGTGCCAGCACCCCAGGGCTCCCGCCCTACGAGCAGTACTTC.

This clonotype has a handful of counts. V usage is TRBV6-2 or TRBV6-3 and J usage is TRBJ1-5; 9 bases are a match to TRBD1. V gave up 6 bases and J gave up 0 bases; unmatched junction bases: 6. CDR3 length: 16 residues. Germline CDR1 is MNHEY and CDR2 is SVGEGT. CDR3 sequence reads: CASRDPGQGSNQPQHF. In nucleotides, the CDR3 is TGTGCCAGCAGAGACCCGGGACAGGGTAGCAATCAGCCCCAGCATTTT.

J is TRBJ1-1 and V is TRBV11-1, with D possibly TRBD1 on 5 matching bases. Per the germline V gene, CDR1 is SGHAT and CDR2 is FQDESV (reference sequence). V was trimmed by 4 bases and J by 9 bases, leaving 18 bases between them. The CDR3 totals 14 residues. The CDR3 loop is CASSSSGTDYKAFF. The CDR3 DNA follows: TGTGCCAGCAGCTCATCGGGGACTGACTACAAAGCTTTCTTT.

As to this clonotype: Being one base from a much bigger clone, this may be a read error. This chain joins TRBV7-2 and TRBJ2-1; 7 positions match TRBD1. CDR1 and CDR2 from the germline V gene are SGHTA and FQGNSA. This CDR3 has 12 residues. The V segment lost 5 bases and the J segment 9 bases; nucleotides outside the gene matches: 4. The CDR3 protein is CASSKTGIEQFF. The CDR3 region has the DNA TGTGCCAGCAGCAAGACAGGGATTGAGCAGTTCTTC.

The CDR3 reads CASSPNRENEQFF. In DNA form, the CDR3 reads TGTGCCAGCAGCCCCAACAGGGAAAATGAGCAGTTCTTC. The V call is TRBV3-1, the J call TRBJ2-1; D might be TRBD1 (6 bases). The germline V and J ends were trimmed by 4 bases and 7 bases, with 11 bases remaining between them. CDR1 and CDR2 from the germline V gene are LGHDT and YNNKEL (reference sequence). The CDR3 contains 13 residues.

The rearrangement uses TRBV5-1 and TRBJ1-3; a possible D gene is TRBD1 (5 bases). Between the trimmed V and J ends, which lost 0 bases and 2 bases, there was a span of 12 bases. From germline, CDR1 is SGHRS and CDR2 YFSETQ. This CDR3 has 16 amino acids. CDR3 DNA: TGCGCCAGCAGCTTGGATGGGGGAGGCACTGGAAACACCATATATTTT. Its protein is CASSLDGGGTGNTIYF.

The chain uses TRBV11-2 and TRBJ1-6, with D unclear. The V gene lost 2 bases and the J gene lost 7 bases, with 9 bases spanning the gap. The germline V gene has CDR1 SGHAT and CDR2 FQNNGV. This CDR3 has 14 amino acids. The CDR3 sequence is CASSLWQTNSPLHF. As DNA, the CDR3 is TGTGCCAGCAGCTTATGGCAGACCAATTCACCCCTCCACTTT. Combining the CDR3 with reference TRBV11-2 and TRBJ1-6 gives the whole variable domain EAGVAQSPRYKIIEKRQSVAFWCNPISGHATLYWYQQILGQGPKLLIQFQNNGVVDDSQLPKDRFSAERLKGVDSTLKIQPAKLEDSAVYLCASSLWQTNSPLHFGNGTRLTVT.

The chain carries TRBV20-1 and TRBJ1-5; tentatively, D is TRBD1 (5 bases). The germline V and J ends were trimmed by 3 bases and 4 bases, with 13 bases remaining between them. This CDR3 has 14 residues. In germline, CDR1 is DFQATT, CDR2 SNEGSKA (reference sequence). CDR3 loop: CSASHGGGNQPQHF. DNA for the CDR3: TGCAGTGCTAGCCATGGTGGGGGAAATCAGCCCCAGCATTTT.

At least ten counts were recorded for this clonotype. J is TRBJ2-3 and V is TRBV4-3; 11 positions agree with TRBD2. V was pared by 5 bases and J by 8 bases, with 18 bases of the junction left unmatched. This CDR3 has 18 amino acids. Germline CDR1 and CDR2: LGHNA and YSLEER. DNA for the CDR3: TGCGCCAGCAGCTATACTAGCGGGGGCCGAAACTTTCTCAGTACGCAGTATTTT. It encodes CASSYTSGGRNFLSTQYF.

The chain links TRBV7-2 to TRBJ2-2; TRBD2 is a possible D gene (5 bases). Germline V gives CDR1 SGHTA, CDR2 FQGNSA. The length of the CDR3 is 16 residues. Deletions cut 3 bases from V and 7 bases from J, with 18 bases between. CDR3 residues: CASSFTGKKGVGELFF. CDR3 DNA: TGTGCCAGCAGCTTCACCGGGAAAAAAGGAGTCGGGGAGCTGTTTTTT.

This clonotype was counted a few times. The chain has TRBV6-5 and TRBJ2-3, with D unclear. From germline, CDR1 is MNHEY and CDR2 SVGAGI. Trimming took off 4 bases at V and 7 bases at J, with 12 bases between the two ends. The CDR3 sequence is 13 residues long. The CDR3 nucleotides are TGTGCCAGCAGTTCCTTGATCGGTTATACGCAGTATTTT. Protein: CASSSLIGYTQYF.

The rearrangement joins TRBV18 to TRBJ1-6; unclear D gene. The germline CDR1 and CDR2 sequences are KGHSH and LQKENI. There are 16 residues in the CDR3. V lost 2 bases and J 10 bases, leaving 18 bases between the germline ends. CDR3 DNA sequence: TGTGCCAGCTCACCATCTCTGACATCCGAAAGGTCACCCCTCCACTTT. It specifies CASSPSLTSERSPLHF.

This clonotype was seen ten or more times. The V and J genes are TRBV5-1 and TRBJ1-1, with unresolved D. Germline V gene data show CDR1 as SGHRS and CDR2 as YFSETQ. V was shortened by 7 bases and J by 1 base, with 14 bases between the two germline ends. This CDR3 comprises 14 residues. The CDR3 sequence: CASGRVSANTEAFF. The DNA for the CDR3 is TGCGCCAGCGGGAGAGTGAGTGCGAACACTGAAGCTTTCTTT.